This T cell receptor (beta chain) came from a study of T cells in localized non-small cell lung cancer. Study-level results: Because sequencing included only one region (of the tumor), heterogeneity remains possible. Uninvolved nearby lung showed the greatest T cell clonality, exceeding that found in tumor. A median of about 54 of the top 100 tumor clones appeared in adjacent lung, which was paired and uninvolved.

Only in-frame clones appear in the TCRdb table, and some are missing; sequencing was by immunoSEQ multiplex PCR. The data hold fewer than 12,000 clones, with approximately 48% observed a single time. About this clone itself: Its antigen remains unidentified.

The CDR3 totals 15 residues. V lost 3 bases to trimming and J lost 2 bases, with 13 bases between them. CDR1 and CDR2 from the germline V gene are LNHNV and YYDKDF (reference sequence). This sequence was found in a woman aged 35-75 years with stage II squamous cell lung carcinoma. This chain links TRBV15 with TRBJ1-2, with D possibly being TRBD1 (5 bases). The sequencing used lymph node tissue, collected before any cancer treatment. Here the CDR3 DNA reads TGTGCCACCAGCAGGAGGGGACCACGCAACTATGGCTACACCTTC. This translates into CATSRRGPRNYGYTF.